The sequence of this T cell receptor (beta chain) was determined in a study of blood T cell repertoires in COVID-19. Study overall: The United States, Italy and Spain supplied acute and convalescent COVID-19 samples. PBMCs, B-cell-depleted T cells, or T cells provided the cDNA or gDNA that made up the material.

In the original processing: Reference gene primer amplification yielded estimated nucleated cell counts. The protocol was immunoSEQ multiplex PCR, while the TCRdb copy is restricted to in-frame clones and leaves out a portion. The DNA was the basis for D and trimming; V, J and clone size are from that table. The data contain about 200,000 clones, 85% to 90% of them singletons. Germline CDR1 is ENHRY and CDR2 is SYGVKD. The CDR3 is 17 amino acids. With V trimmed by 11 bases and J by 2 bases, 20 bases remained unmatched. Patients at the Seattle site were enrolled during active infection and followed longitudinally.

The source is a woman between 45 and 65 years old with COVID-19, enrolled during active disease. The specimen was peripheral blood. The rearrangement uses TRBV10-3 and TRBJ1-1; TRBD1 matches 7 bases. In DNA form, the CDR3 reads TGTGCCGTCGTGACCCGGGACAGTCGAGGGGGTAACACTGAAGCTTTCTTT. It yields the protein CAVVTRDSRGGNTEAFF.